The clone carrying this T cell receptor beta chain was seen more than once but under ten times. The target antigen is unknown. Germline values: CDR1 SEHNR, CDR2 FQNEAQ (reference sequence). CDR3 size: 16 residues. Losses at the gene ends were 5 bases for V and 3 bases for J; bases not matched to a gene: 5. Investigators reverse transcribed all isolated RNA, so they sequenced expressed TCRB transcripts. Produced via immunoSEQ multiplex PCR; TCRdb's table is partial and in-frame only. The sample includes 900,000 or so clones, about 17% of them seen just once. These data come from a study of beta chain features in type 1 diabetes. Study findings and constraints: Researchers could not determine here whether HLA type influences TCRB rearrangement. Equally in patients and controls, PCR might preferentially amplify shorter templates. Fewer insertions but more deletions were seen at VDJ junctions in type 1 diabetes patients.

The rearrangement joins TRBV7-9 to TRBJ2-1; 12 positions agree with TRBD2. Sample: naive CD4+ T cells from blood. The sequence came from a woman between 18 and 29 years old in good health. CDR3 in amino acids: CASSTRTSGVYNEQFF. The CDR3 coding sequence is TGTGCCAGCAGCACTCGGACTAGCGGGGTCTACAATGAGCAGTTCTTC.